This entry is about one T cell receptor (beta chain). The data belong to a study of blood T cell repertoires in COVID-19. Original methodology: The assay estimated nucleated cells by amplifying reference gene primers. Using immunoSEQ multiplex PCR, the repertoire was profiled, and TCRdb retains in-frame clones only, with some absent. That table gives V, J and clone size, and the DNA gave D and trimming. The sample holds around 93,000 clones; 90% are singletons and the top ten take over 6.5%. Sequencing was done on a sample of peripheral blood. The receptor was derived from a man aged 18 to 30 with COVID-19, enrolled during active disease.

Written as DNA, the CDR3 is TGTGCCAGCAGCCAAGACGCGATCTGGGTAGCGGGAGTCTCCTACAATGAGCAGTTCTTC. This codes for CASSQDAIWVAGVSYNEQFF. This chain connects TRBV14 to TRBJ2-1, with 9 bases aligning to TRBD2. The CDR3 has 20 residues. V shed 0 bases and J 0 bases; nucleotides not matched to a gene: 12. Germline V lookup: CDR1 SGHDN, CDR2 FVKESK.